The clone carrying this TCR beta chain was observed once. Its antigen is undetermined. Libraries were prepared by immunoSEQ multiplex PCR; TCRdb keeps only in-frame clonotypes and omits some of them. Of 100,000 to 150,000 clones in the sample, 75% to 95% are singletons; the top ten hold 5.4%. V gave up 5 bases and J gave up 2 bases; unmatched junction bases: 5. Germline values: CDR1 SGHRS, CDR2 YFSETQ. The CDR3 loop spans 14 amino acids. This sample is drawn from a study of T cell responses to AZD1222 COVID-19 vaccine. Study-level points and caveats: Vaccination with two AZD1222 doses was followed by a rise in Spike-specific TCR breadth and depth.

The chain links TRBV5-1 to TRBJ2-7; 9 nucleotides agree with TRBD1. The sequencing used peripheral blood, collected on day 0 of AZD1222 vaccination. This clonotype was obtained from an adult in good health. This chain's CDR3 is CASSTGTGTYEQYF. For the CDR3, the DNA is TGCGCCAGCAGTACCGGGACAGGGACCTACGAGCAGTACTTC. The complete variable domain, with remaining parts taken from reference TRBV5-1 and TRBJ2-7, reads KAGVTQTPRYLIKTRGQQVTLSCSPISGHRSVSWYQQTPGQGLQFLFEYFSETQRNKGNFPGRFSGRQFSNSRSEMNVSTLELGDSALYLCASSTGTGTYEQYFGPGTRLTVT.